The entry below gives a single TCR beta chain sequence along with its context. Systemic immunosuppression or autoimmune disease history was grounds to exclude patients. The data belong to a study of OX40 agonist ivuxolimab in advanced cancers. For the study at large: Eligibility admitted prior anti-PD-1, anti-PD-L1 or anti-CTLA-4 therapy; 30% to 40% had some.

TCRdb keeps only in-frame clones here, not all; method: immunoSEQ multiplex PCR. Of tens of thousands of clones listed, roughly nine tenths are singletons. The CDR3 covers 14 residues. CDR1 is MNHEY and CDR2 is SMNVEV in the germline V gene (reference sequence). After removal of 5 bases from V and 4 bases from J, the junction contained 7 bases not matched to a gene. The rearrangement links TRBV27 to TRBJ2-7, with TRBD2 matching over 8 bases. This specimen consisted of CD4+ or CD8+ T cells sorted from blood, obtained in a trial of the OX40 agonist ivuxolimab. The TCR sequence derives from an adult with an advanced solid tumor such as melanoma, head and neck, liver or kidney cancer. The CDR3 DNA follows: TGTGCCAGCAGTGCCGGGACTAGTGGGTACGAGCAGTACTTC. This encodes CASSAGTSGYEQYF.